The next 30 T cell receptor beta chains were all read from a single sample in a study of T cell repertoires in cytomegalovirus infection. TCRdb independently ran MiXCR on the reads; one entry per CDR3 protein. This table has more than 150,000 distinct CDR3 sequences, 15% to 20% appearing once. The sequenced sample was PBMCs. These receptors originate from a human donor in good health (CMV status not recorded). Some clones in this sample may be carry-over from other donors' samples.

There are a few counts of this clonotype. The chain's CDR3 is CASSKQGNTGELFF. CDR3 sequence (DNA): TGTGCCAGCAGCAAACAGGGGAACACCGGGGAGCTGTTTTTT. The V gene is TRBV7-3, the J gene TRBJ2-2; TRBD1 is a possible D gene (6 bases). CDR1 and CDR2 from the germline V gene are SGHTA and FQGTGA. Trimming stripped 5 bases from V and 1 base from J, with 8 bases between. The CDR3 runs to 14 residues.

This clonotype was found a few times. The chain carries TRBV29-1 and TRBJ2-1; no reliable D call. Germline CDR1 SQVTM, CDR2 ANQGSEA. The V end lost 4 bases, the J end lost 7 bases, and 5 bases lay between the germline ends. The CDR3 contains 10 residues. CDR3 nucleotides: TGCAGCGTTGCTCATAATGAGCAGTTCTTC. Its protein is CSVAHNEQFF.

This sequence joins TRBV12-3 or TRBV12-4 and TRBJ1-1, with a weak D call TRBD1 (6 bases). CDR3 length: 14 residues. Trimming removed 6 bases from V and 3 bases from J, with 14 bases in between. CDR3 in DNA: TGTGCCAGCAGCTACACAGGGTTGTACACTGAAGCTTTCTTT. This gives the protein CASSYTGLYTEAFF.

This clonotype was counted only a few times. V is TRBV7-9 and J is TRBJ2-5; D is tentatively TRBD1 or TRBD2 (5 bases each). In germline, CDR1 is SEHNR, CDR2 FQNEAQ (reference sequence). V gave up 5 bases and J gave up 5 bases, with 15 bases separating them. The CDR3 sequence is 14 residues long. CDR3 DNA sequence: TGTGCCAGCAGCACTGAACAGGAGGAGGAGACCCAGTACTTC. Translated, it gives CASSTEQEEETQYF.

This clonotype was counted a few times. This rearrangement joins TRBV28 to TRBJ2-7; TRBD1 aligns across 10 bases. CDR1 is MDHEN, CDR2 SYDVKM, per germline. The CDR3 is 18 residues long. J gave up 4 bases and V 5 bases, and 17 bases lay outside the gene matches. The CDR3 loop reads CASSTSGTGAIFGYEQYF. In nucleotides, the CDR3 is TGTGCCAGCAGTACCTCCGGGACAGGGGCTATATTTGGTTACGAGCAGTACTTC.

The chain joins TRBV4-3 to TRBJ2-2; D is possibly TRBD2 (6 bases). CDR1 is LGHNA, CDR2 YSLEER, per germline. Between the trimmed V and J ends, which lost 3 bases and 6 bases, there was a span of 14 bases. CDR3 length: 15 amino acids. This chain's CDR3 is CASSQRRGTAGELFF. CDR3 nucleotides: TGCGCCAGCAGCCAGCGGCGGGGTACCGCCGGGGAGCTGTTTTTT.

This clonotype came up many times. The chain links TRBV6-2 or TRBV6-3 to TRBJ1-1; D remains unclear. Looked up from germline, CDR1 is MNHEY and CDR2 is SVGEGT. The CDR3 covers 12 residues. V was shortened by 4 bases and J by 1 base, with 4 bases between the two germline ends. CDR3 amino acids: CASSFANTEAFF. The CDR3 nucleotides are TGTGCCAGCAGTTTCGCGAACACTGAAGCTTTCTTT.

This sequence joins TRBV28 and TRBJ2-2, with TRBD2 as a possible D gene (6 bases). With 7 bases removed from V and 7 bases from J, the gap between germline ends came to 25 bases. Germline V gives CDR1 MDHEN, CDR2 SYDVKM. The CDR3 loop spans 17 amino acids. The CDR3 region has the DNA TGTGCCAGCACCGCTCCAGGCCCTAGGGCCGGGGGCGGGGAGCTGTTTTTT. This sequence encodes CASTAPGPRAGGGELFF.

This clonotype appeared a few times. The J gene is TRBJ2-7, the V gene TRBV6-2 or TRBV6-3; 8 bases map to TRBD2. CDR3 length: 15 amino acids. Germline V gene data show CDR1 as MNHEY and CDR2 as SVGEGT. V lost 5 bases and J lost 4; bases outside the gene matches: 10. The DNA for the CDR3 is TGTGCCAGCAGTATAGCGGGACCTACTGTTTACGAGCAGTACTTC. Translation: CASSIAGPTVYEQYF.

This rearrangement joins TRBV5-6 to TRBJ1-5, with TRBD1 identical over 9 bases. V shed 3 bases and J 3 bases; nucleotides not matched to a gene: 4. CDR1 and CDR2 from the germline V gene are SGHDT and YYEEEE. The CDR3 length is 15 residues. The CDR3 reads CASSSGTGNNQPQHF. The CDR3 DNA reads as TGTGCCAGCAGCTCAGGGACAGGGAACAATCAGCCCCAGCATTTT.

The table lists this clonotype with many counts. This chain connects TRBV7-2 to TRBJ2-7; 7 nucleotides line up with TRBD2. Trimming at V came to 5 bases and at J to 2 bases, leaving 9 bases not matched to a gene. CDR1 is SGHTA, CDR2 FQGNSA, per germline. The CDR3 runs 15 residues. The CDR3 sequence is CASSPRAGDTYEQYF. The CDR3 nucleotides read TGTGCCAGCAGCCCTCGGGCGGGGGATACCTACGAGCAGTACTTC.

The genes are TRBV20-1 and TRBJ2-3; maybe TRBD2 (7 bases). This CDR3 region has 17 residues. Germline CDR1 DFQATT, CDR2 SNEGSKA (reference sequence). Trimming removed 6 bases at V and 0 bases at J, with 22 bases between. CDR3: CSAWGGVGGPSTDTQYF. Written as DNA, the CDR3 is TGCAGTGCCTGGGGGGGGGTGGGGGGGCCTAGCACAGATACGCAGTATTTT.

The chain couples TRBV28 to TRBJ2-5, with 11 bases matching TRBD1. V was clipped by 2 bases and J by 9 bases; unmatched bases: 5. The CDR3 runs to 14 residues. From germline, CDR1 is MDHEN and CDR2 SYDVKM. The CDR3 protein is CASSLQGQGVPQYF. DNA for the CDR3: TGTGCCAGCAGTTTACAGGGACAGGGGGTGCCCCAGTACTTC.

This clonotype has ten or more counts. This chain links TRBV7-8 with TRBJ2-5; D is unresolved. With 5 bases removed from V and 1 base from J, the gap between germline ends came to 14 bases. The CDR3 length is 15 residues. CDR1 is SGHVS and CDR2 is FQNEAQ in the germline V gene. Here the CDR3 reads CASSPHLGSQETQYF. The CDR3 region has the DNA TGTGCCAGCAGCCCGCATCTAGGCAGCCAAGAGACCCAGTACTTC.

J is TRBJ2-2 and V is TRBV6-2 or TRBV6-3, with 10 bases matching TRBD1. The CDR3 consists of 16 residues. The V gene end was trimmed by 6 bases and the J gene end by 3 bases; junction bases not matched to a gene: 7. The germline V gene encodes CDR1 MNHEY and CDR2 SVGEGT. The CDR3 sequence is CASSPPTGGDTGELFF. The CDR3 region has the DNA TGTGCCAGCAGCCCTCCGACAGGGGGCGACACCGGGGAGCTGTTTTTT.

This rearrangement joins TRBV11-2 to TRBJ2-7, with D possibly being TRBD1 (5 bases). Germline V gene sequence: CDR1 SGHAT, CDR2 FQNNGV. Between the trimmed V and J ends, which lost 4 bases and 3 bases, there was a span of 13 bases. This CDR3 comprises 14 residues. This CDR3 is CASSSSTVYYEQYF. The CDR3 nucleotides are TGTGCCAGCAGCTCTTCGACAGTGTACTACGAGCAGTACTTC.

There are a few counts of this clonotype. The V and J genes are TRBV20-1 and TRBJ2-1; weak D call: TRBD2 (5 bases). CDR3 length: 11 residues. Trimming took off 3 bases at V and 10 bases at J, with 10 bases between the two ends. Germline lookup yields CDR1 DFQATT and CDR2 SNEGSKA (reference sequence). CDR3: CSARRGIEQFF. The CDR3 coding sequence is TGCAGTGCTAGGAGAGGGATCGAGCAGTTCTTC.

This clonotype was counted ten times or more. The J gene is TRBJ2-1, the V gene TRBV12-3 or TRBV12-4, with D unclear. The CDR3 extends over 13 amino acids. Trimming left V 4 bases short and J 4 bases short, with 8 bases between. CDR3 loop: CASSSELYNEQFF. CDR3 nucleotides: TGTGCCAGCAGTTCGGAACTTTACAATGAGCAGTTCTTC.

This clonotype came up a few times. The rearrangement uses TRBV10-2 and TRBJ2-2, with 9 bases that match TRBD1. This CDR3 contains 15 residues. Trimming took 7 bases from V and 6 from J; bases not matched to a gene: 9. The V gene's germline CDR1 is WSHSY and CDR2 SAAADI. CDR3 nucleotides: TGCGCCAGCACTCGACCGGGACAGGGTTCCGGGGAGCTGTTTTTT. Amino acid sequence: CASTRPGQGSGELFF.

This clonotype was seen many times. The chain carries TRBV7-8 and TRBJ2-3; D perhaps matches TRBD2 (6 bases). CDR3 length: 14 amino acids. The V gene's germline CDR1 is SGHVS and CDR2 FQNEAQ. The V and J ends lost 2 bases and 1 base respectively, with 7 bases between them. Here the CDR3 DNA reads TGTGCCAGCAGCTTAAAGCGGGGCACAGATACGCAGTATTTT. Translating it yields CASSLKRGTDTQYF.

The sample holds a few counts of this clonotype. This chain connects TRBV25-1 to TRBJ2-7; TRBD2 is a possible D gene (7 bases). Germline assignment: CDR1 MGHDK and CDR2 SYGVNS. Trimming left V 8 bases short and J 0 bases short, with 14 bases between. The CDR3 is 14 residues long. CDR3 sequence (DNA): TGTGCCAGCGGGGGGGACACCAGCTCCTACGAGCAGTACTTC. Protein sequence: CASGGDTSSYEQYF.

This clonotype showed up many times. V and J are TRBV6-6 and TRBJ2-7, with a weak D call TRBD1 (6 bases). This CDR3 region has 16 residues. Germline assignment: CDR1 MNHNY and CDR2 SVGAGI (reference sequence). Trimming left V 6 bases short and J 0 bases short, with 18 bases between. This CDR3 reads CASSSPGQGSSYEQYF. CDR3 nucleotide sequence: TGTGCCAGCAGCTCGCCGGGGCAGGGGAGCTCCTACGAGCAGTACTTC.

There are a few counts of this clonotype. The chain links TRBV14 to TRBJ2-5, with D uncertain. V lost 5 bases, J lost 7 bases, and 8 bases lay in between. The germline gives CDR1 SGHDN, CDR2 FVKESK. The CDR3 totals 11 residues. The CDR3 nucleotides read TGTGCCAGCAGCGCCCTTGGGACCCAGTACTTC. Its translation is CASSALGTQYF.

This clonotype has a count of ten or more. CDR3 nucleotide sequence: TGTGCCAGCAGTCCGACTAGCGGGGCGACCGGGGAGCTGTTTTTT. It specifies CASSPTSGATGELFF. The chain uses TRBV7-6 and TRBJ2-2, with 11 bases identical to TRBD2. With 6 bases clipped from V and 5 bases from J, the junction kept 5 bases outside the gene matches. This CDR3 contains 15 residues. Germline V gene data show CDR1 as SGHVS and CDR2 as FNYEAQ. Looking up the rest from reference TRBV7-6 and TRBJ2-2 gives the full variable domain: GAGVSQSPRYKVTKRGQDVALRCDPISGHVSLYWYRQALGQGPEFLTYFNYEAQQDKSGLPNDRFSAERPEGSISTLTIQRTEQRDSAMYRCASSPTSGATGELFFGEGSRLTVL.

The rearrangement uses TRBV14 and TRBJ2-2, with a weak D call TRBD2 (6 bases). CDR3 length: 16 amino acids. Germline V gene lookup returns CDR1 SGHDN and CDR2 FVKESK. Trimming cost V 1 base and J 4 bases, with 13 bases left between them. The CDR3 region is CASSQVAGRGTGELFF. DNA for the CDR3: TGTGCCAGCAGCCAAGTTGCCGGGAGAGGCACCGGGGAGCTGTTTTTT.

In this sample, this clonotype turned up many times. V usage is TRBV28 and J usage is TRBJ2-7; 9 nucleotides match TRBD2. The CDR3 has 15 residues. CDR1 is MDHEN, CDR2 SYDVKM, per germline. V was pared by 7 bases and J by 2 bases, with 9 bases of the junction left unmatched. The CDR3 nucleotides are TGTGCCAGCACTTCCCTAGCGGGGACCCCCTACGAGCAGTACTTC. This translates into CASTSLAGTPYEQYF.

This clonotype has a count of ten or more. The chain uses TRBV7-9 and TRBJ1-4; possibly TRBD1 for D (5 bases). The ends were cut back, 5 bases at V and 7 bases at J, with 20 bases in the middle. Germline V gives CDR1 SEHNR, CDR2 FQNEAQ (reference sequence). CDR3 length: 16 amino acids. CDR3 DNA sequence: TGTGCCAGCAGCCCAAGTGGCGCAGGGAGAGGTGAAAAACTGTTTTTT. It encodes CASSPSGAGRGEKLFF.

This clonotype has a count of ten or more. This chain joins TRBV7-3 and TRBJ2-1; possible D gene TRBD2, 5 bases. The V gene lost 5 bases and the J gene lost 6 bases, with 20 bases spanning the gap. Germline-derived CDR1 and CDR2 are SGHTA and FQGTGA. The CDR3 is made up of 16 amino acids. CDR3 DNA: TGTGCCAGCAGCCTAGCCGGGTCGGTCGTAGCCAATGAGCAGTTCTTC. Protein: CASSLAGSVVANEQFF.

The CDR3: CASTLAGDYNEQFF. For the CDR3, the DNA is TGTGCCAGCACCTTAGCGGGAGATTACAATGAGCAGTTCTTC. The rearrangement links TRBV28 to TRBJ2-1, with 9 bases that match TRBD2. Germline V gene data show CDR1 as MDHEN and CDR2 as SYDVKM. This CDR3 comprises 14 residues. V was clipped by 7 bases and J by 4 bases; unmatched bases: 5.

The chain carries TRBV5-1 and TRBJ2-4; 13 bases are shared with TRBD2. V dropped 0 bases and J dropped 8; count of bases not matched to a gene: 8. The CDR3 is 17 residues long. Germline V gives CDR1 SGHRS, CDR2 YFSETQ. This chain's CDR3 is CASSLASRTSGRYIQYF. The CDR3 coding sequence is TGCGCCAGCAGCTTGGCTTCGCGGACTAGCGGGAGATACATTCAGTACTTC.